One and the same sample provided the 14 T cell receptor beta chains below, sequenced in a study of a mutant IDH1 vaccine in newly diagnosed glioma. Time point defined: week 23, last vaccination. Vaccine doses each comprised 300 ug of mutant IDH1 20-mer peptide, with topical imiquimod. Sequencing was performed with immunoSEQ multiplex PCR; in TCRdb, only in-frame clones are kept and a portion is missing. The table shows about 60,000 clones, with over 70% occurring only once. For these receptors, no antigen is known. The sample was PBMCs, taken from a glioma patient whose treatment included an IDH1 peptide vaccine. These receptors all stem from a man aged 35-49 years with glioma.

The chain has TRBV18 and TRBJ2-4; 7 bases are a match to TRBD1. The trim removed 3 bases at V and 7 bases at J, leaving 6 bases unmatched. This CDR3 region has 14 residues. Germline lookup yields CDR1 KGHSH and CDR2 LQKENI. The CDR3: CASSPTGTENIQYF. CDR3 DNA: TGTGCCAGCTCACCGACAGGGACGGAGAACATTCAGTACTTC.

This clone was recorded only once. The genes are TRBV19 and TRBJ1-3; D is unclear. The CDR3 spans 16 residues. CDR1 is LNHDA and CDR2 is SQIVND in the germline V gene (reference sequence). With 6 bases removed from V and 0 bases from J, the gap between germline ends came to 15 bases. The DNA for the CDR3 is TGTGCCAGTAGCCGCTACCCGGGAGGCTCTGGAAACACCATATATTTT. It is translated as CASSRYPGGSGNTIYF.

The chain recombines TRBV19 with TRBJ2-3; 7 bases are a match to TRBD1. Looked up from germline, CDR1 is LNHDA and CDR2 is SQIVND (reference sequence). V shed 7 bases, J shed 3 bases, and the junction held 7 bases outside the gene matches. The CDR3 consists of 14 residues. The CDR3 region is CASNRQGSTDTQYF. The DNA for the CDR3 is TGTGCCAGTAATCGACAGGGCTCGACAGATACGCAGTATTTT.

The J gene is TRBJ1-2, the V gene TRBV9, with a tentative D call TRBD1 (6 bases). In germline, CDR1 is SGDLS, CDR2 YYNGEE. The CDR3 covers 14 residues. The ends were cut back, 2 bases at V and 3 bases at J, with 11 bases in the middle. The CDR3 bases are TGTGCCAGCAGCGTTCGTCGACAGGACTATGGCTACACCTTC. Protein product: CASSVRRQDYGYTF.

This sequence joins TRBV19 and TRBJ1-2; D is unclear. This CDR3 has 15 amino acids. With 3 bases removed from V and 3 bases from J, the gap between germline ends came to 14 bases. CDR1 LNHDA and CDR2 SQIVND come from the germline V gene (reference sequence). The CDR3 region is CASSISPGRYYGYTF. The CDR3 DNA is TGTGCCAGTAGTATCTCCCCGGGAAGATACTATGGCTACACCTTC.

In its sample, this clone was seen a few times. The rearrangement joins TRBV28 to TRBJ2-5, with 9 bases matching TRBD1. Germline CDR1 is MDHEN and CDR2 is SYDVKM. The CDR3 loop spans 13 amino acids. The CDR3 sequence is CNTGGADQETQYF. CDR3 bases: TGTAATACAGGGGGCGCTGACCAAGAGACCCAGTACTTC.

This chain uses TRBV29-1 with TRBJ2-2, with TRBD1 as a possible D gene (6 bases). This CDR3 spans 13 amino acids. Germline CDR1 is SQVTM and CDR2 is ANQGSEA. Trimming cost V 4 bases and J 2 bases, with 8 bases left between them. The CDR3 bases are TGCAGCGTTGCCAGGGGTAACACCGGGGAGCTGTTTTTT. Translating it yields CSVARGNTGELFF.

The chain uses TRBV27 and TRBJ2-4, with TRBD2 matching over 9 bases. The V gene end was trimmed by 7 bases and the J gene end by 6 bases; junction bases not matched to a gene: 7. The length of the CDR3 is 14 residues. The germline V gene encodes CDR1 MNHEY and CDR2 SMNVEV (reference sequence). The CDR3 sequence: CASIDSGRTNIQYF. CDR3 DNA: TGTGCCAGCATCGATAGCGGGAGAACAAACATTCAGTACTTC.

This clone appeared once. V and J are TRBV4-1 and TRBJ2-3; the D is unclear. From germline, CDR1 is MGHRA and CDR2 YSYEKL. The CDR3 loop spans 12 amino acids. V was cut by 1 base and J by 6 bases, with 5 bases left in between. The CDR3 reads CASSQVRDTQYF. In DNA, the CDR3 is TGCGCCAGCAGCCAAGTTCGGGATACGCAGTATTTT.

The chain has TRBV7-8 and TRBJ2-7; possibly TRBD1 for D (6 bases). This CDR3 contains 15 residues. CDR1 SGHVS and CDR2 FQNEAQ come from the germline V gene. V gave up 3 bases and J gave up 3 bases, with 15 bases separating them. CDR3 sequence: CASSFGHRVGYEQYF. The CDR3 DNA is TGTGCCAGCAGCTTCGGGCACAGGGTTGGCTACGAGCAGTACTTC.

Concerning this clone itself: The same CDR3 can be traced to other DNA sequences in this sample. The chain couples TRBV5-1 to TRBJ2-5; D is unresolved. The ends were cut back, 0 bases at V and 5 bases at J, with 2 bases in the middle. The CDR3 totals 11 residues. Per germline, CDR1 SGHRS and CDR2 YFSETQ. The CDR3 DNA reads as TGCGCCAGCAGCTTGGAGGAGACCCAGTACTTC. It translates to CASSLEETQYF.

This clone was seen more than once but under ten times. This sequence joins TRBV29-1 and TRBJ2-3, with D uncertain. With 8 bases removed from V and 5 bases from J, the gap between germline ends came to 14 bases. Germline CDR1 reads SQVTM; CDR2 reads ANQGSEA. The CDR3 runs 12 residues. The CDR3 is CSSRRSGDTQYF. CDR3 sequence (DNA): TGCAGCTCGAGAAGGTCGGGAGATACGCAGTATTTT.

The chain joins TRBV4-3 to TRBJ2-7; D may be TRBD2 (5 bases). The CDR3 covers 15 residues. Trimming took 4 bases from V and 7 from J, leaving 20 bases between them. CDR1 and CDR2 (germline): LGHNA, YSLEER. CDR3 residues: CASSRFLATTGEQYF. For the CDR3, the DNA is TGCGCCAGCAGCCGGTTTCTAGCTACCACGGGGGAGCAGTACTTC.

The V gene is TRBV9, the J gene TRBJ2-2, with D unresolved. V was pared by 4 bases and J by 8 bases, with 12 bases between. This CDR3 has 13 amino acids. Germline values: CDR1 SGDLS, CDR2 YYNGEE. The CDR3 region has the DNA TGTGCCAGCAGCACGGCCTGGGCTGGGGAGCTGTTTTTT. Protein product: CASSTAWAGELFF.